This T cell receptor (beta chain) originates from a study of molecular identifiers for immune sequencing clone quantification. Findings and limits, study-wide: The share of molecules held by clones above 20 RNA copies was over 97% in effector cells and under 1% in naive cells.

The table lists this clonotype with a few counts. Its antigen is not known. It was from around 20,000 to 990,000 sorted cells, with 10%, 30% or 50% RNA, that naive CD8 libraries came. TCRdb reprocessed the PCR reads with MiXCR, giving one entry per CDR3 protein. The sample lists around 470,000 distinct CDR3 sequences; over 20% were seen once. Trimming took 6 bases from V and 0 from J, leaving 12 bases between them. Germline V gives CDR1 LNHNV, CDR2 YYDKDF (reference sequence). The CDR3 has 15 amino acids. The TCR originated in a human donor in good health. Some libraries in this study had Jurkat cell RNA spiked in. Material for sequencing was naive CD8+ T cells from blood, with Jurkat cell RNA spiked in. Subset described: FACS-sorted CD8+CD4-CCR7+CD45RA+ naive T cells. The J gene is TRBJ1-3, the V gene TRBV15, with D hard to call. The DNA of the CDR3 is TGTGCCACCAGTGCCCGGACGTTCTCTGGAAACACCATATATTTT. As protein: CATSARTFSGNTIYF. Full variable domain (remainder filled in from reference TRBV15 and TRBJ1-3): DAMVIQNPRYQVTQFGKPVTLSCSQTLNHNVMYWYQQKSSQAPKLLFHYYDKDFNNEADTPDNFQSRRPNTSFCFLDIRSPGLGDTAMYLCATSARTFSGNTIYFGEGSWLTVV.